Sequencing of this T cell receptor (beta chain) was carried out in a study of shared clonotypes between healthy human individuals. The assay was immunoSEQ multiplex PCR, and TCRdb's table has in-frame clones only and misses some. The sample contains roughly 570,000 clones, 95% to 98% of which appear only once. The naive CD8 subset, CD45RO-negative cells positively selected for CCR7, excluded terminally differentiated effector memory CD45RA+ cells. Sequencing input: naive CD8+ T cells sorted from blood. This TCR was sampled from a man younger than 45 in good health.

Written as DNA, the CDR3 is TGTGCCAGCACAAACCCCACGGTCGATGGCTACACCTTC. Encoded protein: CASTNPTVDGYTF. The V gene is TRBV7-9, the J gene TRBJ1-2; the D is unclear. Trimming left V 7 bases short and J 6 bases short, with 15 bases between. This CDR3 has 13 amino acids. Germline CDR1 reads SEHNR; CDR2 reads FQNEAQ (reference sequence).